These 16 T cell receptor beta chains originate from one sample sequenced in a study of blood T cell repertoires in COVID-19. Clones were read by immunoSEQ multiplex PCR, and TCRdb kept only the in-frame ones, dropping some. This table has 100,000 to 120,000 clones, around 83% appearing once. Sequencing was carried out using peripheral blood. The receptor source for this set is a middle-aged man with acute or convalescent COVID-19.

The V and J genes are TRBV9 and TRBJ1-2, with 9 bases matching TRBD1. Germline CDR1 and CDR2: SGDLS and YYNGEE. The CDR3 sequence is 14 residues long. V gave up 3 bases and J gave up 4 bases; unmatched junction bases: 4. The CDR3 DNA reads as TGTGCCAGCAGCGCGGGACAGGGAATCTATGGCTACACCTTC. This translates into CASSAGQGIYGYTF.

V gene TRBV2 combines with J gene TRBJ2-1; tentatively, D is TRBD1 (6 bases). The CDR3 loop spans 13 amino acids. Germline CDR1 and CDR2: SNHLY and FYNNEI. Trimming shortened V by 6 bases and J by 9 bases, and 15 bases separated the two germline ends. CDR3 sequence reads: CASSKDSRAEQFF. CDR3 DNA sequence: TGTGCCAGCAGCAAGGACAGCAGGGCTGAGCAGTTCTTC.

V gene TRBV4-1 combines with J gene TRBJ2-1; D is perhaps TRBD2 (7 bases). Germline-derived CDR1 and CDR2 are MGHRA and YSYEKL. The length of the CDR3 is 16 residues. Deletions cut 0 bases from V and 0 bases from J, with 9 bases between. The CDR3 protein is CASSQEGGASYNEQFF. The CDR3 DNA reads TGCGCCAGCAGCCAAGAGGGGGGGGCCTCCTACAATGAGCAGTTCTTC.

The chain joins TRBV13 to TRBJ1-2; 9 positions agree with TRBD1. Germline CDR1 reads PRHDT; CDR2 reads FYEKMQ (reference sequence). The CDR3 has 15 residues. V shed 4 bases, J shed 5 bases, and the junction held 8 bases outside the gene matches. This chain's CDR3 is CASSSERTGAYGYTF. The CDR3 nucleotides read TGTGCCAGCAGCTCCGAGAGGACAGGGGCGTATGGCTACACCTTC.

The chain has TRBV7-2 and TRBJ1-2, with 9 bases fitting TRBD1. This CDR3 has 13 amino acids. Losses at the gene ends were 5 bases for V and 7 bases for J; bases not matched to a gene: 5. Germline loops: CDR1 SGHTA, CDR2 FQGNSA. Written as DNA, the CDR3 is TGTGCCAGCAGCAACAACAGGGGGCGTGGCTACACCTTC. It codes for CASSNNRGRGYTF.

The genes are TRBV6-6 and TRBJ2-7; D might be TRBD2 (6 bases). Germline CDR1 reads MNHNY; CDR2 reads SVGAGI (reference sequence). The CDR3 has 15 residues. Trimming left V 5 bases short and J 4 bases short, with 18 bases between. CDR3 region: CASSGGRLYGYEQYF. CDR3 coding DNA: TGTGCCAGCAGTGGAGGGAGGCTTTACGGTTACGAGCAGTACTTC.

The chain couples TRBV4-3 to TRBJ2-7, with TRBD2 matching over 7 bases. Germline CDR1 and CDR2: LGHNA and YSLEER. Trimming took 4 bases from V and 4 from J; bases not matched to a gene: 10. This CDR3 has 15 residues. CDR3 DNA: TGCGCCAGCAGCCCAACCGCCCGCGGGGGTTACGAGCAGTACTTC. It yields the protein CASSPTARGGYEQYF.

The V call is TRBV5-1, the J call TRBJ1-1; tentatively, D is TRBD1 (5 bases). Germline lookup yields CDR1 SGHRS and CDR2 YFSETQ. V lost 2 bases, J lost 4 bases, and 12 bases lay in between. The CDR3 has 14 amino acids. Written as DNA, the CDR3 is TGCGCCAGCAGCTTAGGGCAGGGATTCACTGAAGCTTTCTTT. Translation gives CASSLGQGFTEAFF.

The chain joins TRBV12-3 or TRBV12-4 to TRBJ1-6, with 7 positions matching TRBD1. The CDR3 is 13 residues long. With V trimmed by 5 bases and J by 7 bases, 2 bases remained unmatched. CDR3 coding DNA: TGTGCCAGCAGTCGAGGGGGCAATTCACCCCTCCACTTT. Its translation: CASSRGGNSPLHF.

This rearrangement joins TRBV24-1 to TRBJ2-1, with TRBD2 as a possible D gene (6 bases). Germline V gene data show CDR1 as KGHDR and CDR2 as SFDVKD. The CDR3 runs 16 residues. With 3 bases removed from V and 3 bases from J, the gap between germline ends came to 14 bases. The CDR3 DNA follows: TGTGCCACCAGTGATAAGTTCGGGACTGTCTACAATGAGCAGTTCTTC. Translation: CATSDKFGTVYNEQFF.

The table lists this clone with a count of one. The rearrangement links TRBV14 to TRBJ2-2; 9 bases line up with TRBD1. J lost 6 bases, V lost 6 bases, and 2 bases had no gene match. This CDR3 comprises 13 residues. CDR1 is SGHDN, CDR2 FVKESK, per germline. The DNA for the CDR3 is TGTGCCAGCAGACGACAGGGGGCCGGGGAGCTGTTTTTT. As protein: CASRRQGAGELFF.

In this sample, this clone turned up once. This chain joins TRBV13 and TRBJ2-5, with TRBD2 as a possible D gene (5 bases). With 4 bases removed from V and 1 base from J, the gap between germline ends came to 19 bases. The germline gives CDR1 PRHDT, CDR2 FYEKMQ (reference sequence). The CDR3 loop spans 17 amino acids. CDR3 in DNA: TGTGCCAGCAGCTACTCCCTGGGGAGAGGGTCCCAAGAGACCCAGTACTTC. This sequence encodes CASSYSLGRGSQETQYF.

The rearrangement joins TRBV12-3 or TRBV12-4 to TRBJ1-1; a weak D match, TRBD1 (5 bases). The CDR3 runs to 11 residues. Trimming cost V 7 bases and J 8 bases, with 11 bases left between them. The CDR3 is CASTSRQEAFF. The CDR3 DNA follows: TGTGCCAGCACCTCCCGACAGGAAGCTTTCTTT.

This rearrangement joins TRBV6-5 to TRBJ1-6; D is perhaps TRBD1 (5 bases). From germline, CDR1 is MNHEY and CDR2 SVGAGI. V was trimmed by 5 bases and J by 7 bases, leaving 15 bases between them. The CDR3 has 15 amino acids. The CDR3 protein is CASSTLSGRNSPLHF. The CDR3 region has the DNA TGTGCCAGCAGTACTCTTTCAGGGCGCAATTCACCCCTCCACTTT.

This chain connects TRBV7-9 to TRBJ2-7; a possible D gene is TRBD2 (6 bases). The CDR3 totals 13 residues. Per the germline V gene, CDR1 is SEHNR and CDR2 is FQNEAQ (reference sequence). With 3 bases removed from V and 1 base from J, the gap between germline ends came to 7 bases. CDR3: CASSLRGSYEQYF. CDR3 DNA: TGTGCCAGCAGCTTGCGGGGTTCCTACGAGCAGTACTTC.

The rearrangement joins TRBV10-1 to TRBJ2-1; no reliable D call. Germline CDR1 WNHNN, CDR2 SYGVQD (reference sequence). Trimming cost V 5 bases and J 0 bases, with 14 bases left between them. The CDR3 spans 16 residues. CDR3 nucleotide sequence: TGCGCCAGCAGTTATAGAGCGAGTAGCTCCTACAATGAGCAGTTCTTC. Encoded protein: CASSYRASSSYNEQFF.